These 8 T cell receptor beta chains were sequenced from one sample in a study of cytomegalovirus exposure and HLA in healthy donors. It was with 60 Vbeta and 13 Jbeta primers that the PCR ran. Only in-frame clones appear in the TCRdb table, and some are missing; sequencing was by immunoSEQ multiplex PCR. The sample lists some 140,000 clones; around 79% were seen once. Sample: PBMCs. All receptors come from a man between 18 and 35 years old in good health and CMV-seronegative.

This clone was detected a few times. The chain has TRBV6-1 and TRBJ1-1; D is possibly TRBD1 (5 bases). V was pared by 2 bases and J by 5 bases, with 12 bases between. Germline V gives CDR1 MNHNS, CDR2 SASEGT. The CDR3 length is 14 residues. Written as DNA, the CDR3 is TGTGCCAGCAGTGAATTTTACGACAGAACTGAAGCTTTCTTT. This gives the protein CASSEFYDRTEAFF.

This clone was picked up one time. The CDR3 sequence: CASSPLQTGSYGYTF. The CDR3, as DNA: TGTGCCAGCAGCCCCCTACAGACAGGGAGCTATGGCTACACCTTC. This chain connects TRBV6-5 to TRBJ1-2, with 7 positions matching TRBD1. CDR1 is MNHEY and CDR2 is SVGAGI in the germline V gene. CDR3 size: 15 residues. The trim removed 6 bases at V and 4 bases at J, leaving 11 bases unmatched.

This chain links TRBV7-2 with TRBJ1-3; TRBD1 is a possible D gene (5 bases). V lost 1 base and J 1 base, leaving 8 bases between the germline ends. The CDR3 length is 15 residues. Germline V CDR1 and CDR2: SGHTA, FQGNSA. The CDR3 DNA sequence: TGTGCCAGCAGCTTAGGGGCAGGGTCTGGAAACACCATATATTTT. Protein product: CASSLGAGSGNTIYF.

The J gene is TRBJ2-2, the V gene TRBV7-8, with 7 positions matching TRBD1. CDR1 is SGHVS, CDR2 FQNEAQ, per germline. The ends lost 6 bases at V and 4 bases at J; junction bases unmatched: 8. The CDR3 length is 15 residues. CDR3 residues: CASRNRDRLTGELFF. CDR3 DNA: TGTGCCAGCAGGAACCGGGACAGACTCACCGGGGAGCTGTTTTTT.

This clone was seen just once. The J gene is TRBJ1-1, the V gene TRBV10-3, with a weak D call TRBD1 (5 bases). The germline gives CDR1 ENHRY, CDR2 SYGVKD. Between the trimmed V and J ends, which lost 2 bases and 2 bases, there was a span of 12 bases. This CDR3 comprises 15 residues. CDR3 residues: CAISERAGSNTEAFF. CDR3 DNA: TGTGCCATCAGTGAGAGGGCAGGGTCAAACACTGAAGCTTTCTTT.

The genes are TRBV18 and TRBJ1-2; 10 bases are a match to TRBD1. Per germline, CDR1 KGHSH and CDR2 LQKENI. J lost 6 bases, V lost 5 bases, and 9 bases had no gene match. This CDR3 comprises 15 residues. The CDR3 here is CASSEATGGDHGYTF. The CDR3 nucleotides read TGTGCCAGCTCAGAAGCGACAGGGGGCGATCATGGCTACACCTTC.

The chain links TRBV9 to TRBJ2-7; D is uncertain. CDR3 length: 14 amino acids. Trimming pared 0 bases from V and 3 bases from J, leaving 10 bases between. Looked up from germline, CDR1 is SGDLS and CDR2 is YYNGEE. This CDR3 is CASSVGAGFYEQYF. In DNA, the CDR3 is TGTGCCAGCAGCGTAGGGGCAGGTTTCTACGAGCAGTACTTC.

The chain is built from TRBV4-2 and TRBJ2-7; possible D gene TRBD1, 6 bases. Trimming left V 0 bases short and J 4 bases short, with 16 bases between. The germline V gene encodes CDR1 LGHNA and CDR2 YNFKEQ. The CDR3 contains 16 residues. In DNA form, the CDR3 reads TGTGCCAGCAGCCAAGAGGGGCAGGGGATATTGTACGAGCAGTACTTC. It translates to CASSQEGQGILYEQYF.